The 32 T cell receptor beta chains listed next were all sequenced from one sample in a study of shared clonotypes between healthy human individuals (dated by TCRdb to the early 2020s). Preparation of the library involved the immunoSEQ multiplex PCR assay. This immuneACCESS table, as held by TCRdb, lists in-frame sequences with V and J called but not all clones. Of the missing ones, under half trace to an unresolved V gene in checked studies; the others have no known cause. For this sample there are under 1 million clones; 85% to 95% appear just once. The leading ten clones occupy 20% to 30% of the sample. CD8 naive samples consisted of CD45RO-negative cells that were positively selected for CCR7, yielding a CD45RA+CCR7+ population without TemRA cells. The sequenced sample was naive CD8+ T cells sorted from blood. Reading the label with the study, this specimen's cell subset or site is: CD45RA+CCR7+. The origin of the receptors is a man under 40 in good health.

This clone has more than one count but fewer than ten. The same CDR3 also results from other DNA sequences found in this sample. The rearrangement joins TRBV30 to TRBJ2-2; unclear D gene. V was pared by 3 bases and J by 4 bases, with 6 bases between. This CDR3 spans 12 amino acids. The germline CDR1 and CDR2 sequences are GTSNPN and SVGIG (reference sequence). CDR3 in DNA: TGTGCCTGGAGCCTGGGCACCGGGGAGCTGTTTTTT. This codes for CAWSLGTGELFF.

The chain's CDR3 is CASSSWDSSYEQYF. In DNA form, the CDR3 reads TGTGCCAGCAGTTCCTGGGACAGCTCCTACGAGCAGTACTTC. This chain connects TRBV27 to TRBJ2-7, with 7 bases that match TRBD1. The V gene's germline CDR1 is MNHEY and CDR2 SMNVEV (reference sequence). This CDR3 has 14 amino acids. V dropped 4 bases and J dropped 0; count of bases not matched to a gene: 3.

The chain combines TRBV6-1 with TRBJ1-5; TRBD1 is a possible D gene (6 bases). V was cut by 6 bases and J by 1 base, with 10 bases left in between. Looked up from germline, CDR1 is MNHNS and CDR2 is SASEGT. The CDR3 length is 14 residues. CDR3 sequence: CASREQGSNQPQHF. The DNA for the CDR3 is TGTGCCAGCAGGGAACAGGGCAGCAATCAGCCCCAGCATTTT.

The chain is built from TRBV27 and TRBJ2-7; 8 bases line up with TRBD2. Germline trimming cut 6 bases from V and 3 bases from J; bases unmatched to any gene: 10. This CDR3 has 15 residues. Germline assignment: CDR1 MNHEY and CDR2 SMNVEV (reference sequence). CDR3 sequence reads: CASRPGTSSDYEQYF. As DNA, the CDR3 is TGTGCCAGCAGACCCGGGACTAGTTCAGACTACGAGCAGTACTTC.

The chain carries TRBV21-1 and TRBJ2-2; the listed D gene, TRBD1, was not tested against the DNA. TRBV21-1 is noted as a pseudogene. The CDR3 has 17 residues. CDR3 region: CASSKGWRHINTGELFF. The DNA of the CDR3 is TGTGCCAGCAGCAAAGGTTGGCGACACATCAACACCGGGGAGCTGTTTTTT.

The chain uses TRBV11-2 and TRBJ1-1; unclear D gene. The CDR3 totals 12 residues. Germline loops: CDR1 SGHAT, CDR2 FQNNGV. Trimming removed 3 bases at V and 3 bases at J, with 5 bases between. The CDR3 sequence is CASSFWDTEAFF. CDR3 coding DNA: TGTGCCAGCAGCTTCTGGGACACTGAAGCTTTCTTT.

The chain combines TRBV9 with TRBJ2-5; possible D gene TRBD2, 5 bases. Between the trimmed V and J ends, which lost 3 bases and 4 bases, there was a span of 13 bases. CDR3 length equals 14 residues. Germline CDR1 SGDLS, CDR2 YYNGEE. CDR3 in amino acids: CASSDGLPGETQYF. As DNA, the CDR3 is TGTGCCAGCAGCGATGGACTCCCAGGAGAGACCCAGTACTTC.

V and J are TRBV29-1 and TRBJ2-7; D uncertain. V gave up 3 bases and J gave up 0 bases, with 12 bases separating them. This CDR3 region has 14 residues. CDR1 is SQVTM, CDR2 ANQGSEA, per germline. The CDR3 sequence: CSVEGQASSYEQYF. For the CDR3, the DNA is TGCAGCGTTGAGGGTCAGGCAAGCTCCTACGAGCAGTACTTC.

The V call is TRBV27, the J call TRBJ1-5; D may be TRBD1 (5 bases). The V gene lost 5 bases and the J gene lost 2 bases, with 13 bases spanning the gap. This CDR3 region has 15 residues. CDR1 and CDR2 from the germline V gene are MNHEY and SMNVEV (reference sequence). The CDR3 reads CASSLAGRRNQPQHF. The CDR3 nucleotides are TGTGCCAGCAGTCTCGCAGGGCGCCGCAATCAGCCCCAGCATTTT.

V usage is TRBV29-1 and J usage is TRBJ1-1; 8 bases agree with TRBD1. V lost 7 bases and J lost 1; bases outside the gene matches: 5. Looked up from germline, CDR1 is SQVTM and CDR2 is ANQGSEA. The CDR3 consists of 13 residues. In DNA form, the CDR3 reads TGCAGCGCAGCAGGGGGCGAGAACACTGAAGCTTTCTTT. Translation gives CSAAGGENTEAFF.

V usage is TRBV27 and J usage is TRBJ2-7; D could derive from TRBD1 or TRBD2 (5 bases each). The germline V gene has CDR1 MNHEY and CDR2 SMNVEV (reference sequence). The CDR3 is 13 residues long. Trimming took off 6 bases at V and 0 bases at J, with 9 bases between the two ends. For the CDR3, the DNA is TGTGCCAGCAGATCAGGGACCTCCTACGAGCAGTACTTC. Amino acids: CASRSGTSYEQYF.

CDR3 nucleotide sequence: TGTGCCAGCAGCCCGAGACTAGCGGGAACCTACGAGCAGTACTTC. Translated, it gives CASSPRLAGTYEQYF. The J gene is TRBJ2-7, the V gene TRBV7-9, with TRBD2 identical over 11 bases. The CDR3 consists of 15 residues. Germline CDR1 is SEHNR and CDR2 is FQNEAQ (reference sequence). With V trimmed by 5 bases and J by 2 bases, 5 bases remained unmatched.

CDR3 in DNA: TGTGCCAGCAGATTCACAGGATTCTACGAGCAGTACTTC. Translation gives CASRFTGFYEQYF. This rearrangement joins TRBV11-2 to TRBJ2-7; weak D call: TRBD1 (5 bases). This CDR3 region has 13 residues. V was pared by 6 bases and J by 3 bases, with 12 bases between. The germline V gene has CDR1 SGHAT and CDR2 FQNNGV.

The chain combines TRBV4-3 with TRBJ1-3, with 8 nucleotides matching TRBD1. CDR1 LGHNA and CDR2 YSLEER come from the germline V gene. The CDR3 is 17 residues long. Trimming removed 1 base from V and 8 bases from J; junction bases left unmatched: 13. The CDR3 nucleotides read TGCGCCAGCAGCCAAGGAGGGACAGGCCGAGGGGGACACACCATATATTTT. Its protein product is CASSQGGTGRGGHTIYF.

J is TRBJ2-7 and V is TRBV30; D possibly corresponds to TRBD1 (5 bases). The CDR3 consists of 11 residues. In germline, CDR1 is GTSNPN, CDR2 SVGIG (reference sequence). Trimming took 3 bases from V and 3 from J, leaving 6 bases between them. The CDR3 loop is CAWRGHYEQYF. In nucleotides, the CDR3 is TGTGCCTGGAGGGGGCACTACGAGCAGTACTTC.

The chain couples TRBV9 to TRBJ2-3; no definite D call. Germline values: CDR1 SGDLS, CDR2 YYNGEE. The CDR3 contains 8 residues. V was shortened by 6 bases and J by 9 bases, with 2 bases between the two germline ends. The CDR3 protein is CASITQYF. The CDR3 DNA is TGTGCCAGCATCACGCAGTATTTT.

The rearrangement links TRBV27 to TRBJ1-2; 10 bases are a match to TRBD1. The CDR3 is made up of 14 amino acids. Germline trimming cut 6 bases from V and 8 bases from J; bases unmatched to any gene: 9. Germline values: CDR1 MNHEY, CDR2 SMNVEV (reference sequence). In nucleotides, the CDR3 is TGTGCCAGCAGACCCCCGGGACAGGGGAGAGGCTACACCTTC. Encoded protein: CASRPPGQGRGYTF.

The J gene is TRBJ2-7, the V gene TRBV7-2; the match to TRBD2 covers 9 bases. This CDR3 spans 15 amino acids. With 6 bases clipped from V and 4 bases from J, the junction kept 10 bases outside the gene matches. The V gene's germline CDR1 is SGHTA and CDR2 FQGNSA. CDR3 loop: CASSQNSGSIYEQYF. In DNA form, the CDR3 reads TGTGCCAGCAGTCAAAATAGCGGGAGTATTTACGAGCAGTACTTC.

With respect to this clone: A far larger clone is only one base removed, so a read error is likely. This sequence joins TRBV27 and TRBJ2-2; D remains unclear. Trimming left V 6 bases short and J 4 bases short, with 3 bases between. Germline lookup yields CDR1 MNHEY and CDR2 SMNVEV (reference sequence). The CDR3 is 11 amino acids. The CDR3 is CASRSTGELFF. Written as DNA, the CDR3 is TGTGCCAGCAGGAGCACCGGGGAGCTGTTTTTT.

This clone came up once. The CDR3 DNA reads TGTGCCACCAGCAGGACGACTAGTGGACTCACAGATACGCAGTATTTT. Its translation is CATSRTTSGLTDTQYF. This chain connects TRBV15 to TRBJ2-3, with D possibly being TRBD2 (6 bases). CDR1 and CDR2 (germline): LNHNV, YYDKDF (reference sequence). The CDR3 totals 16 residues. With 3 bases removed from V and 2 bases from J, the gap between germline ends came to 15 bases.

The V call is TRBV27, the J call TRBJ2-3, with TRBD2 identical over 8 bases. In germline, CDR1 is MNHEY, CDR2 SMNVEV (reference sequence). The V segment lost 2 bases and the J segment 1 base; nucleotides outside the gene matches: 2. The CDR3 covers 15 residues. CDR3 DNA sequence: TGTGCCAGCAGTTTAGGTAGCGGGGGCACAGATACGCAGTATTTT. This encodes CASSLGSGGTDTQYF.

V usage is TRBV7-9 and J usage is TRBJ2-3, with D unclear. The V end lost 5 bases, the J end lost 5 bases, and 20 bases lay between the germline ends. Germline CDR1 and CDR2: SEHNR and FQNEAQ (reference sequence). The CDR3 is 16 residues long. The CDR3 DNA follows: TGTGCCAGCAGCCCACAGCCAAGGGCCGGCCTAGATACGCAGTATTTT. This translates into CASSPQPRAGLDTQYF.

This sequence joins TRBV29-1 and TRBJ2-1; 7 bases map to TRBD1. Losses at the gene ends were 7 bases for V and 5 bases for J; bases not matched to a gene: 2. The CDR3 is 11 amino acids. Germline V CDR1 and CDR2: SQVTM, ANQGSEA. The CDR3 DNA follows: TGCAGCGCGGACAGGAACAATGAGCAGTTCTTC. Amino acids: CSADRNNEQFF.

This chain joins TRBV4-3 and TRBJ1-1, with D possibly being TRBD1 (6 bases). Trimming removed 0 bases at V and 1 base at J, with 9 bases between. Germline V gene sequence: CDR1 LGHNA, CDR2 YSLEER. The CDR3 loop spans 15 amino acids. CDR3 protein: CASSQEPGANTEAFF. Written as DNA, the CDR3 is TGCGCCAGCAGCCAAGAGCCAGGGGCGAACACTGAAGCTTTCTTT.

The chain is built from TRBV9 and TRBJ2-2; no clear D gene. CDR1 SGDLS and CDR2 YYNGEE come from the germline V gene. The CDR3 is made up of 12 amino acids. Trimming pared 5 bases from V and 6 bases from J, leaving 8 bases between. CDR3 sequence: CASSRASGELFF. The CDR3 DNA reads TGTGCCAGCAGTCGGGCGTCCGGGGAGCTGTTTTTT.

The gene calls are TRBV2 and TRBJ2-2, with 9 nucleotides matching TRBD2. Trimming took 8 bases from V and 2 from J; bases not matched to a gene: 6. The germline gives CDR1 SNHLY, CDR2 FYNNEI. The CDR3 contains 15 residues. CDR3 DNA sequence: TGTGCCAGCCCCCTGCGGGAGGGCAACACCGGGGAGCTGTTTTTT. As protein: CASPLREGNTGELFF.

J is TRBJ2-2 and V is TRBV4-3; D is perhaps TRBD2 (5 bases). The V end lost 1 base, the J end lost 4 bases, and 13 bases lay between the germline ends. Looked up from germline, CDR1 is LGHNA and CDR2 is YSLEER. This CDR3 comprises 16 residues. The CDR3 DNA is TGCGCCAGCAGCCAAGCTATGGACTCTCTCACCGGGGAGCTGTTTTTT. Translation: CASSQAMDSLTGELFF.

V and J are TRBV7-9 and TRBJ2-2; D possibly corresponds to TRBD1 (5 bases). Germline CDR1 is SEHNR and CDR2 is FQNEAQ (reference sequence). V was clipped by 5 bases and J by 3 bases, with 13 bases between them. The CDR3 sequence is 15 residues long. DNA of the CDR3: TGTGCCAGCAGCCGGACAACCTCGGACACCGGGGAGCTGTTTTTT. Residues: CASSRTTSDTGELFF.

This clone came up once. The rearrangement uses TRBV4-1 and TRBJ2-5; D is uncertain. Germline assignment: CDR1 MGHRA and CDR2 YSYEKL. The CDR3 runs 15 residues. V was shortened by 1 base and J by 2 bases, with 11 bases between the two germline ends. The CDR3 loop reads CASSQVPRPQETQYF. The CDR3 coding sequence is TGCGCCAGCAGCCAAGTTCCCAGACCACAAGAGACCCAGTACTTC.

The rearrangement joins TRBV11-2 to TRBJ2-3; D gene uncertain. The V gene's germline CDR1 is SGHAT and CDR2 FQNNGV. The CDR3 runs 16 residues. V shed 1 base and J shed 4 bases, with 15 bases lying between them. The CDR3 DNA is TGTGCCAGCAGCTTAGGTTTCATGGGTCCCGCAGATACGCAGTATTTT. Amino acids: CASSLGFMGPADTQYF.

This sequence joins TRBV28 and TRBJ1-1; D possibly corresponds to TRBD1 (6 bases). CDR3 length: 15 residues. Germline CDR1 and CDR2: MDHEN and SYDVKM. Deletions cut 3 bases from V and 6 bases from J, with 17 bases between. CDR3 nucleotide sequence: TGTGCCAGCAGTTTCGGCCGGGGGCCATCCGCTGAAGCTTTCTTT. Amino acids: CASSFGRGPSAEAFF.

In DNA form, the CDR3 reads TGTGCCAGCAGACAAGCTCTAGCGGAAAGCACAGATACGCAGTATTTT. Protein product: CASRQALAESTDTQYF. The chain carries TRBV7-9 and TRBJ2-3; 7 nucleotides match TRBD2. The V gene end was trimmed by 6 bases and the J gene end by 0 bases; junction bases not matched to a gene: 9. The CDR3 has 16 residues. The V gene's germline CDR1 is SEHNR and CDR2 FQNEAQ (reference sequence).